What follows are 25 T cell receptor beta chains derived from one specimen sequenced in a study of T cell responses to AZD1222 COVID-19 vaccine. Libraries were prepared by immunoSEQ multiplex PCR; TCRdb keeps only in-frame clonotypes and omits some of them. The sample holds about 140,000 clones, about 93% seen once. This material consisted of peripheral blood, taken on day 0 of AZD1222 vaccination. The receptors shown here come from an adult in good health.

The CDR3 DNA is TGTGCCTGGAGTACAGGGGGCCAGAACACTGAAGCTTTCTTT. This encodes CAWSTGGQNTEAFF. The chain carries TRBV30 and TRBJ1-1; 9 bases fit TRBD1. With 2 bases clipped from V and 1 base from J, the junction kept 2 bases outside the gene matches. Germline V gene sequence: CDR1 GTSNPN, CDR2 SVGIG (reference sequence). The CDR3 sequence is 14 residues long.

This chain links TRBV7-2 with TRBJ2-1; 9 nucleotides line up with TRBD2. V dropped 5 bases and J dropped 0; count of bases not matched to a gene: 8. The CDR3 is made up of 17 amino acids. The germline CDR1 and CDR2 sequences are SGHTA and FQGNSA. The DNA of the CDR3 is TGTGCCAGCAGCCCCCGGCGGGGGGGCGCCTCCTACAATGAGCAGTTCTTC. Protein: CASSPRRGGASYNEQFF.

This chain joins TRBV4-3 and TRBJ1-1, with D perhaps matching TRBD1 (5 bases). From germline, CDR1 is LGHNA and CDR2 YSLEER. The CDR3 covers 14 residues. Trimming took 3 bases from V and 6 from J, leaving 14 bases between them. The CDR3 DNA reads as TGCGCCAGCAGCCAGGGGGTCTCTATCGCTGAAGCTTTCTTT. Protein: CASSQGVSIAEAFF.

This chain connects TRBV27 to TRBJ1-3, with 9 bases identical to TRBD1. V was pared by 2 bases and J by 0 bases, with 11 bases of the junction left unmatched. CDR3 length equals 19 residues. Germline V gene sequence: CDR1 MNHEY, CDR2 SMNVEV (reference sequence). The CDR3 is CASSLKADRGLGSGNTIYF. The CDR3 DNA reads as TGTGCCAGCAGTTTAAAAGCGGACAGGGGTCTCGGCTCTGGAAACACCATATATTTT.

The genes are TRBV6-5 and TRBJ2-7, with 8 positions matching TRBD1. The CDR3 has 14 residues. Germline trimming cut 6 bases from V and 2 bases from J; bases unmatched to any gene: 6. Germline CDR1 reads MNHEY; CDR2 reads SVGAGI. CDR3 sequence: CASRGQGATYEQYF. In nucleotides, the CDR3 is TGTGCCAGCAGAGGACAGGGAGCAACCTACGAGCAGTACTTC.

V gene TRBV7-8 combines with J gene TRBJ1-2; D unresolved. V lost 0 bases and J 8 bases, leaving 7 bases between the germline ends. Germline-derived CDR1 and CDR2 are SGHVS and FQNEAQ. This CDR3 is built from 12 residues. The CDR3 DNA sequence: TGTGCCAGCAGCTTAGCAGGCGGCGGCTACACCTTC. This encodes CASSLAGGGYTF.

The chain combines TRBV6-5 with TRBJ2-1; D is perhaps TRBD2 (5 bases). Germline V lookup: CDR1 MNHEY, CDR2 SVGAGI. Trimming took off 2 bases at V and 4 bases at J, with 15 bases between the two ends. This CDR3 comprises 16 residues. CDR3 DNA sequence: TGTGCCAGCAGTTACGCTGCACTAGGTAAATACAATGAGCAGTTCTTC. Amino acid sequence: CASSYAALGKYNEQFF.

The chain has TRBV5-5 and TRBJ1-2; 10 nucleotides agree with TRBD1. The CDR3 length is 15 residues. V lost 0 bases to trimming and J lost 3 bases; unmatched junction nucleotides: 2. Per germline, CDR1 SGHKS and CDR2 YYEKEE (reference sequence). The CDR3 here is CASSLGGQGDYGYTF. The CDR3 coding sequence is TGTGCCAGCAGCTTGGGAGGACAGGGGGACTATGGCTACACCTTC.

The V call is TRBV6-2 or TRBV6-3, the J call TRBJ2-7; no clear D. The germline gives CDR1 MNHEY, CDR2 SVGEGT. Trimming left V 1 base short and J 0 bases short, with 4 bases between. This CDR3 is 13 amino acids long. DNA of the CDR3: TGTGCCAGCAGTTACTTAGCCTCCTACGAGCAGTACTTC. This encodes CASSYLASYEQYF.

The chain combines TRBV6-5 with TRBJ2-5, with a weak D call TRBD1 (5 bases). This CDR3 contains 16 residues. Germline V gives CDR1 MNHEY, CDR2 SVGAGI. V was clipped by 0 bases and J by 1 base, with 12 bases between them. CDR3 in amino acids: CASSYSPAGLQETQYF. The CDR3 bases are TGTGCCAGCAGTTACTCTCCTGCAGGGCTCCAAGAGACCCAGTACTTC.

This clone appeared a few times. The chain recombines TRBV27 with TRBJ2-3; 11 nucleotides agree with TRBD2. Germline V lookup: CDR1 MNHEY, CDR2 SMNVEV (reference sequence). With 2 bases clipped from V and 1 base from J, the junction kept 5 bases outside the gene matches. This CDR3 has 17 residues. The CDR3: CASSLVGTSGRTDTQYF. CDR3 bases: TGTGCCAGCAGTTTAGTCGGGACTAGCGGTCGCACAGATACGCAGTATTTT.

The chain is built from TRBV4-1 and TRBJ1-5, with D uncertain. CDR1 is MGHRA, CDR2 YSYEKL, per germline. The CDR3 is made up of 15 amino acids. Trimming stripped 4 bases from V and 3 bases from J, with 13 bases between. CDR3 region: CASSPGADLNQPQHF. Written as DNA, the CDR3 is TGCGCCAGCAGCCCCGGCGCAGACCTCAATCAGCCCCAGCATTTT.

This chain joins TRBV7-8 and TRBJ2-7; 8 bases are a match to TRBD1. CDR1 is SGHVS, CDR2 FQNEAQ, per germline. The CDR3 length is 14 residues. J was trimmed by 3 bases and V by 5 bases; bases with no gene match: 6. The CDR3 reads CASSTDRADYEQYF. CDR3 DNA sequence: TGTGCCAGCAGCACGGACAGGGCCGACTACGAGCAGTACTTC.

The J gene is TRBJ1-4, the V gene TRBV3-1 (or the pseudogene TRBV3-2); no definite D call. Trimming removed 4 bases from V and 7 bases from J, with 7 bases in between. Looked up from germline, CDR1 is LGHDT and CDR2 is YNNKEL (reference sequence). This CDR3 is built from 12 residues. The CDR3 is CASSLLGEKLFF. The CDR3 coding sequence is TGTGCCAGCAGCCTCCTTGGTGAAAAACTGTTTTTT.

The chain recombines TRBV7-6 with TRBJ2-5; TRBD2 is a possible D gene (5 bases). Germline assignment: CDR1 SGHVS and CDR2 FNYEAQ. V was pared by 3 bases and J by 4 bases, with 18 bases between. The CDR3 extends over 16 amino acids. The CDR3 reads CASSFMGYGEGETQYF. CDR3 coding DNA: TGTGCCAGCAGCTTCATGGGGTATGGTGAGGGAGAGACCCAGTACTTC.

The chain is built from TRBV30 and TRBJ1-4; D is possibly TRBD1 (6 bases). The V end was cut by 2 bases, the J end by 7 bases, with 14 bases between. There are 14 residues in the CDR3. Germline V CDR1 and CDR2: GTSNPN, SVGIG (reference sequence). CDR3: CAWSTGNRGEKLFF. The CDR3 DNA reads as TGTGCCTGGAGTACAGGGAACCGGGGTGAAAAACTGTTTTTT.

In this sample, this clone turned up once. This chain uses TRBV9 with TRBJ1-3; D remains ambiguous. Germline V gives CDR1 SGDLS, CDR2 YYNGEE. The CDR3 has 15 residues. V was trimmed by 0 bases and J by 0 bases, leaving 7 bases between them. The CDR3 DNA sequence: TGTGCCAGCAGCGTAGGGGCTAACTCTGGAAACACCATATATTTT. Protein sequence: CASSVGANSGNTIYF.

The chain carries TRBV27 and TRBJ2-1; TRBD2 agrees at 7 bases. The CDR3 runs to 17 residues. V was pared by 5 bases and J by 4 bases, with 14 bases of the junction left unmatched. Germline V gene data show CDR1 as MNHEY and CDR2 as SMNVEV (reference sequence). CDR3 bases: TGTGCCAGCAGTGCGAGTACCCGGGACTACTTTTACAATGAGCAGTTCTTC. This sequence encodes CASSASTRDYFYNEQFF.

Concerning this clone itself: Other DNA sequences of this sample code for an identical CDR3. V and J are TRBV18 and TRBJ2-7; TRBD2 matches at 7 bases. The CDR3 contains 12 residues. From germline, CDR1 is KGHSH and CDR2 LQKENI. The V segment lost 3 bases and the J segment 4 bases; nucleotides outside the gene matches: 0. The CDR3 DNA reads as TGTGCCAGCTCACCCGGGGGGTACGAGCAGTACTTC. It encodes CASSPGGYEQYF.

In its sample, this clone was seen once. The genes are TRBV11-2 and TRBJ2-2; 7 bases line up with TRBD1. V gave up 1 base and J gave up 4 bases; unmatched junction bases: 3. Germline V gives CDR1 SGHAT, CDR2 FQNNGV. There are 15 residues in the CDR3. The DNA for the CDR3 is TGTGCCAGCAGCTTAGCGGGACAGCCCACCGGGGAGCTGTTTTTT. As protein: CASSLAGQPTGELFF.

The chain recombines TRBV18 with TRBJ1-5, with a possible D match to TRBD1 (5 bases). V lost 3 bases and J 9 bases, leaving 12 bases between the germline ends. Germline V gives CDR1 KGHSH, CDR2 LQKENI. CDR3 length: 13 residues. The CDR3 nucleotides read TGTGCCAGCTCACCGGAACAGGTTCGGCCCCAGCATTTT. This translates into CASSPEQVRPQHF.

This chain joins TRBV6-6 and TRBJ2-3; tentative D call: TRBD2 (5 bases). Trimming left V 5 bases short and J 0 bases short, with 15 bases between. The CDR3 runs 16 residues. Germline V gene data show CDR1 as MNHNY and CDR2 as SVGAGI (reference sequence). For the CDR3, the DNA is TGTGCCAGCAGTCGAAGAGAGCGGACTAGCACAGATACGCAGTATTTT. Encoded protein: CASSRRERTSTDTQYF.

The chain couples TRBV5-1 to TRBJ1-5; no clear D. V gave up 4 bases and J gave up 4 bases, with 9 bases separating them. This CDR3 is 13 amino acids long. Germline V gives CDR1 SGHRS, CDR2 YFSETQ. The CDR3 region has the DNA TGCGCCAGCAGCCCGGACCCTAATCAGCCCCAGCATTTT. Amino acid sequence: CASSPDPNQPQHF.

The rearrangement uses TRBV7-9 and TRBJ1-1; unclear D gene. The germline V and J ends were trimmed by 5 bases and 1 base, with 14 bases remaining between them. Germline values: CDR1 SEHNR, CDR2 FQNEAQ (reference sequence). The CDR3 length is 15 residues. In nucleotides, the CDR3 is TGTGCCAGCAGCCAACCTGGGCAGACGAACACTGAAGCTTTCTTT. It yields the protein CASSQPGQTNTEAFF.

This rearrangement joins TRBV7-9 to TRBJ2-3; 9 bases are shared with TRBD2. The CDR3 has 15 residues. V dropped 5 bases and J dropped 4; count of bases not matched to a gene: 7. CDR1 is SEHNR and CDR2 is FQNEAQ in the germline V gene (reference sequence). The CDR3 coding sequence is TGTGCCAGCAGCGGGAGCGGGAGGATGGCAGATACGCAGTATTTT. The encoded protein is CASSGSGRMADTQYF.